This TCR beta chain was profiled in a study of T cells in Graves' hyperthyroidism and ophthalmopathy. The investigators amplified TCR beta CDR3 regions from RNA transcripts. HTBI primers were the set used in a first-round RT-PCR of the TCR CDR3. TCRdb reprocessed the multiplex PCR reads via MiXCR and lists one record per CDR3 protein. The sample shows 300,000 to 450,000 distinct CDR3 sequences, less than 15% of them seen only once. Researchers barred patients who had uncontrolled infection, other autoimmune disease, pregnancy or lactation. The CDR3 length is 14 residues. Germline V gene lookup returns CDR1 LGHDT and CDR2 YNNKEL (reference sequence). Trimming removed 2 bases from V and 8 bases from J, with 10 bases in between. This clonotype was detected many times.

Sequencing was carried out using blood. The V call is TRBV3-1, the J call TRBJ1-6; possibly TRBD1 for D (5 bases). The receptor comes from a woman aged 18-30 years with Graves' hyperthyroidism. In nucleotides, the CDR3 is TGTGCCAGCAGCCAAACAGACAGATATTCACCCCTCCACTTT. As protein: CASSQTDRYSPLHF.